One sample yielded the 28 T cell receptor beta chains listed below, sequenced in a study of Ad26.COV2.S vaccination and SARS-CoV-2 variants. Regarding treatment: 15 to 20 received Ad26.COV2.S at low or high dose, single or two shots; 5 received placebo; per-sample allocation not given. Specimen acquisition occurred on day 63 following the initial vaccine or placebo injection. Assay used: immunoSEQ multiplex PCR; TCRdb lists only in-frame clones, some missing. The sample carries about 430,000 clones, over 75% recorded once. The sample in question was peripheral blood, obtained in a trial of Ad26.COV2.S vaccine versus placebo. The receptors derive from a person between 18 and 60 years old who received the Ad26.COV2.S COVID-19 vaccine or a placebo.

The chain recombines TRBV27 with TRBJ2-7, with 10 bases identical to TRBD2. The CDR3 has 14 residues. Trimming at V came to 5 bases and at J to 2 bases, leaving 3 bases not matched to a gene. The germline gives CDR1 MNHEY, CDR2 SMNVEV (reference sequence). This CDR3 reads CASSPGTSAYEQYF. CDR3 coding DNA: TGTGCCAGCAGTCCCGGGACTAGCGCCTACGAGCAGTACTTC.

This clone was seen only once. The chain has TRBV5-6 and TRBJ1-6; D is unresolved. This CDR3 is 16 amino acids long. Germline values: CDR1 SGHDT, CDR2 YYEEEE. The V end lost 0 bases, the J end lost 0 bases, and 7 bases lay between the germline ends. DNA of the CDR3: TGTGCCAGCAGCTTGGTTGGAAGCTCCTATAATTCACCCCTCCACTTT. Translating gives CASSLVGSSYNSPLHF.

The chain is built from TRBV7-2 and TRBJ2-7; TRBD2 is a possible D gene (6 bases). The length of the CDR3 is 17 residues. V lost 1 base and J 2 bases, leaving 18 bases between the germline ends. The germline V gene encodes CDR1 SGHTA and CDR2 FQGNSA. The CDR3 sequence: CASSLGPPGTQTYEQYF. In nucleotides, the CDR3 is TGTGCCAGCAGCTTAGGGCCCCCCGGGACTCAAACCTACGAGCAGTACTTC. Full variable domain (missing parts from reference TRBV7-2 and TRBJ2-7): GAGVSQSPSNKVTEKGKDVELRCDPISGHTALYWYRQSLGQGLEFLIYFQGNSAPDKSGLPSDRFSAERTGGSVSTLTIQRTQQEDSAVYLCASSLGPPGTQTYEQYFGPGTRLTVT.

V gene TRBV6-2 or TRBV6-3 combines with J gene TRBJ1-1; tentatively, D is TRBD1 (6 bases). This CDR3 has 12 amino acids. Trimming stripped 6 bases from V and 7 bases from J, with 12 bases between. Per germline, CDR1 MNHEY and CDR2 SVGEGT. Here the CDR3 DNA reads TGTGCCAGCAGCCCTCGGACAGTTGAAGCTTTCTTT. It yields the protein CASSPRTVEAFF.

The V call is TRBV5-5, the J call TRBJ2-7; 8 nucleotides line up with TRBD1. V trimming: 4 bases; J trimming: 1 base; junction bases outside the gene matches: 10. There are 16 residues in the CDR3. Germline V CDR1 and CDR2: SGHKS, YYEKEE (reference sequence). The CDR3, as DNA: TGTGCCAGCAGCCCGACCGACAGGGGAGCTTCCTACGAGCAGTACTTC. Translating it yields CASSPTDRGASYEQYF.

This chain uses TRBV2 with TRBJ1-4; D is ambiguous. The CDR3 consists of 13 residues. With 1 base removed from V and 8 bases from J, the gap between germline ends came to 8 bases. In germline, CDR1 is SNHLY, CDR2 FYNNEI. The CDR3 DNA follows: TGTGCCAGCAGTGAAGGGAGTTGGGAAAAACTGTTTTTT. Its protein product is CASSEGSWEKLFF.

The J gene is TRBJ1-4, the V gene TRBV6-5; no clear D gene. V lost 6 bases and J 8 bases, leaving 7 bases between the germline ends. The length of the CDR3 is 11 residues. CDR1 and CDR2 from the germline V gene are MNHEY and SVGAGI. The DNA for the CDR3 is TGTGCCAGCAGCTCGGGGGAAAAACTGTTTTTT. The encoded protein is CASSSGEKLFF.

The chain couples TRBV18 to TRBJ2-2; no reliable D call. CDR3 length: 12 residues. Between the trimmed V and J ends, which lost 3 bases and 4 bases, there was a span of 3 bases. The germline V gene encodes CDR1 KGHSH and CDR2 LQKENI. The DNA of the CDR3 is TGTGCCAGCTCACCGGTCACCGGGGAGCTGTTTTTT. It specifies CASSPVTGELFF.

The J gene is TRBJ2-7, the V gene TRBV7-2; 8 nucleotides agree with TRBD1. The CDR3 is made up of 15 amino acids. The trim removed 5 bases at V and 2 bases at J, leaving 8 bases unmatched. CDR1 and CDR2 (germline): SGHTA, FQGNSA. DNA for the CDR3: TGTGCCAGCAGCACTCGGACAGGGTCAGCCTACGAGCAGTACTTC. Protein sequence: CASSTRTGSAYEQYF.

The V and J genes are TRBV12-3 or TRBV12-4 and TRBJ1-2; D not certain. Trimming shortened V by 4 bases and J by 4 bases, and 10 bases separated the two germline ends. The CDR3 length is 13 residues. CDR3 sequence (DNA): TGTGCCAGCAGTTCTAGCGGGAGCTATGGCTACACCTTC. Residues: CASSSSGSYGYTF.

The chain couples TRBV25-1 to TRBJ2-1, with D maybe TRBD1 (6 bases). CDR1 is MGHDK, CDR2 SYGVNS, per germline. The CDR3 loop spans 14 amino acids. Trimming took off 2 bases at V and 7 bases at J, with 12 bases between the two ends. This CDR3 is CASSEPGTKNEQFF. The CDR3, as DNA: TGTGCCAGCAGTGAACCCGGGACAAAGAATGAGCAGTTCTTC.

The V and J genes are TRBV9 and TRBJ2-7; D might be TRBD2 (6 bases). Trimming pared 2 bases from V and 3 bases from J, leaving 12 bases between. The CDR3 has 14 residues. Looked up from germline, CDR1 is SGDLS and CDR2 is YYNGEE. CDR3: CASSVTSVGYEQYF. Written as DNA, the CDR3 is TGTGCCAGCAGCGTGACTAGTGTGGGCTACGAGCAGTACTTC.

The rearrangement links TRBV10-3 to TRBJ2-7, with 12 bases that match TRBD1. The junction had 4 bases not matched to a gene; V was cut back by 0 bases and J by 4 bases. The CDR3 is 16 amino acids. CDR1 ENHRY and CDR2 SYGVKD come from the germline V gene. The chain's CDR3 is CAISESRDRGQYEQYF. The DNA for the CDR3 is TGTGCCATCAGTGAGTCGAGGGACAGGGGGCAATACGAGCAGTACTTC.

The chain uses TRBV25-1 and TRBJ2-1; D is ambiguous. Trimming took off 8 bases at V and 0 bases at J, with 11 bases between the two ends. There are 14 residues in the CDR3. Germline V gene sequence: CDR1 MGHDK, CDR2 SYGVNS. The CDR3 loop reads CASSNTGSYNEQFF. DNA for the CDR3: TGTGCCAGCTCAAACACTGGCTCCTACAATGAGCAGTTCTTC. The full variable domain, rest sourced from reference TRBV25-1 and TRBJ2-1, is EADIYQTPRYLVIGTGKKITLECSQTMGHDKMYWYQQDPGMELHLIHYSYGVNSTEKGDLSSESTVSRIRTEHFPLTLESARPSHTSQYLCASSNTGSYNEQFFGPGTRLTVL.

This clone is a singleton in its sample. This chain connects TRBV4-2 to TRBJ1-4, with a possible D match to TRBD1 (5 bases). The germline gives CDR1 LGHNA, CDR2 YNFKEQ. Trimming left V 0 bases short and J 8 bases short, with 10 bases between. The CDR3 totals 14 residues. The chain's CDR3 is CASSQESRAEKLFF. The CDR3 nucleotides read TGTGCCAGCAGCCAAGAGAGCAGGGCGGAAAAACTGTTTTTT.

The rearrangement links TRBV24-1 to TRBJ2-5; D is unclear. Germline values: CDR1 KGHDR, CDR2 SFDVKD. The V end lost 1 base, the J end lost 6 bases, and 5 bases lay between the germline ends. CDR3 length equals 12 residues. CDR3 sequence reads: CATSDFLKTQYF. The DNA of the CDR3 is TGTGCCACCAGTGATTTTCTGAAGACCCAGTACTTC.

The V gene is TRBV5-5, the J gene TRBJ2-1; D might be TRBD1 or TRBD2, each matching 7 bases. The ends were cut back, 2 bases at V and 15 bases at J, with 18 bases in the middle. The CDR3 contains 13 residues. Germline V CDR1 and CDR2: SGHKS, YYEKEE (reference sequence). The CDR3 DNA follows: TGTGCCAGCAGCTTTACAGGGGAGGGAGGGAGGTTCTTC. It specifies CASSFTGEGGRFF.

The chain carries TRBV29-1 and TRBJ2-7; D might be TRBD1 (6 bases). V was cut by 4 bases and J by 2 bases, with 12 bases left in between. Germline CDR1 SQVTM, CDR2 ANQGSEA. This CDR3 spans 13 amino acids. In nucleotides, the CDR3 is TGCAGCGTTGGTGACAGGTACACCTACGAGCAGTACTTC. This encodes CSVGDRYTYEQYF.

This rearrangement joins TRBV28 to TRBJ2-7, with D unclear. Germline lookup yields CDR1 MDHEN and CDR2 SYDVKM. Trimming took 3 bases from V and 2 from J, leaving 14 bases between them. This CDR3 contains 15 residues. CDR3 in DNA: TGTGCCAGCAGTTTTAGGCAGGACCCCACCTACGAGCAGTACTTC. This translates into CASSFRQDPTYEQYF.

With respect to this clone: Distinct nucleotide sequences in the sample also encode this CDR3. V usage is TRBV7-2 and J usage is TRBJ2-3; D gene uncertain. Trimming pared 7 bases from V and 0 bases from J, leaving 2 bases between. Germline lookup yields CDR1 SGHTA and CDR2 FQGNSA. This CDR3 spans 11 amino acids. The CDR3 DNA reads TGTGCCAGCACTAGCACAGATACGCAGTATTTT. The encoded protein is CASTSTDTQYF.

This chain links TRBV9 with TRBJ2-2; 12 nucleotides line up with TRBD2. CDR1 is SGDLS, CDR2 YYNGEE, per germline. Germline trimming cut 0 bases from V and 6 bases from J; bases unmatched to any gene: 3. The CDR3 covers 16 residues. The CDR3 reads CASSVVPSGRAGELFF. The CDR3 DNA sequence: TGTGCCAGCAGCGTAGTTCCTAGCGGGAGGGCCGGGGAGCTGTTTTTT.

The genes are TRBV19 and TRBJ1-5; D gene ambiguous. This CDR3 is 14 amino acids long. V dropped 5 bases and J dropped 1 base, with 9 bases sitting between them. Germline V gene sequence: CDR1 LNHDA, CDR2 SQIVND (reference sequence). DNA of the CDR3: TGTGCCAGTAGTGAAACGGAAAGCAATCAGCCCCAGCATTTT. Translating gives CASSETESNQPQHF. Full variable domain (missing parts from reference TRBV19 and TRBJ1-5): DGGITQSPKYLFRKEGQNVTLSCEQNLNHDAMYWYRQDPGQGLRLIYYSQIVNDFQKGDIAEGYSVSREKKESFPLTVTSAQKNPTAFYLCASSETESNQPQHFGDGTRLSIL.

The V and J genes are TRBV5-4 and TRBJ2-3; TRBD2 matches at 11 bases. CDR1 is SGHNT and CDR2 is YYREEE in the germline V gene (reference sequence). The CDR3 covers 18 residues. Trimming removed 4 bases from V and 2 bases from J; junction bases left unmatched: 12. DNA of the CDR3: TGTGCCAGCAGCCGGGGGGCCGCTAGCGGGAGGATCACAGATACGCAGTATTTT. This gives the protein CASSRGAASGRITDTQYF.

CDR3 nucleotide sequence: TGTGCCAGCACCTACAGGGCGGGCAATCAGCCCCAGCATTTT. It specifies CASTYRAGNQPQHF. The chain is built from TRBV28 and TRBJ1-5; D is perhaps TRBD1 (6 bases). Germline V lookup: CDR1 MDHEN, CDR2 SYDVKM. V gave up 7 bases and J gave up 2 bases, with 12 bases separating them. This CDR3 is 14 amino acids long. The full variable domain, rest sourced from reference TRBV28 and TRBJ1-5, is DVKVTQSSRYLVKRTGEKVFLECVQDMDHENMFWYRQDPGLGLRLIYFSYDVKMKEKGDIPEGYSVSREKKERFSLILESASTNQTSMYLCASTYRAGNQPQHFGDGTRLSIL.

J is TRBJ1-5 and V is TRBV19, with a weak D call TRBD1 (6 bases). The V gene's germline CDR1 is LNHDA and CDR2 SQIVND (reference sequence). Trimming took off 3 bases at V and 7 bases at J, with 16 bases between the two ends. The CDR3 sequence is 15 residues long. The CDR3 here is CASSIGTPLFQPQHF. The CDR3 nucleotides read TGTGCCAGTAGTATCGGGACACCACTCTTCCAGCCCCAGCATTTT.

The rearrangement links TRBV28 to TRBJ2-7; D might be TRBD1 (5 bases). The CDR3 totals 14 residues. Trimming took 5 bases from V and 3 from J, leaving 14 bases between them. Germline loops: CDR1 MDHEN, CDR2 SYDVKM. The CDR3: CASSPTGGVYEQYF. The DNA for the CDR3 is TGTGCCAGCAGTCCCACAGGTGGAGTCTACGAGCAGTACTTC.

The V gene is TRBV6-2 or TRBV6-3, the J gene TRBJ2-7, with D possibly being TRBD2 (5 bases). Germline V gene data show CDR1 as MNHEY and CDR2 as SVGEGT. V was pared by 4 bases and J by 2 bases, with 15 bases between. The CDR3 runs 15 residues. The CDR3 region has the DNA TGTGCCAGCAGTTTCGGGCAGCTGGGAGCCTACGAGCAGTACTTC. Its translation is CASSFGQLGAYEQYF.

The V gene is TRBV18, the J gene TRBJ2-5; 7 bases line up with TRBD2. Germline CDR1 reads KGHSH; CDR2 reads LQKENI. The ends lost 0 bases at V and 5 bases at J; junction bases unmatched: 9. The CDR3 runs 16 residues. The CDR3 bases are TGTGCCAGCTCACCACCGAAGGGAGGGAAGATTGAGACCCAGTACTTC. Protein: CASSPPKGGKIETQYF.